The sequence of this T cell receptor (beta chain) was determined in a study of cytomegalovirus exposure and HLA in healthy donors. On the study more broadly: HLA-typed donors were the source of around 85 million unique TCRs held in an early data release. The study, taken as a whole, reports: Upon later analysis, TCR association rates were observed to vary by HLA locus, being highest for DRB1 and lowest for HLA-C. More clonal expansion characterized HLA-associated TCR beta chains than equally common others in a later analysis. Beyond CMV serostatus, there was no information to go on about immune exposure.

V lost 6 bases and J lost 7, with 19 bases in between. The germline gives CDR1 MNHEY, CDR2 SVGAGI. This CDR3 contains 14 residues. Turning to this clone: Its antigen is not known.

Researchers ran the PCR with 60 Vbeta and 13 Jbeta primers. The data were produced by immunoSEQ multiplex PCR, yet TCRdb's version contains in-frame clones alone and is incomplete. Of some 130,000 clones listed, around 72% are singletons. The clonotype was recovered from a human donor in good health. Sequenced sample: PBMCs. This chain links TRBV6-5 with TRBJ2-7; tentative D call: TRBD2 (7 bases). The CDR3 here is CASSPGGRVFEQYF. The CDR3 nucleotides are TGTGCCAGCAGCCCCGGGGGGCGGGTGTTTGAGCAGTACTTC.